The rows below give T cell receptor beta chains drawn from one sample of a study of metastatic and nonmetastatic thyroid tumors. With MiXCR, TCRdb reprocessed the PCR reads. The table has roughly 40,000 clones, 9.5% to 13% seen once; the top ten hold around 9%. The sequenced sample was blood. Receptors originate from a male donor with papillary thyroid cancer or a benign thyroid nodule (not recorded which). Some clones in this sample may be carry-over from other donors' samples. Each CDR3 is given with its conserved first and last residue. The D gene is left open where the match is weak. Some rows have no size entry. The others give once, few or many, or a class for an expanded clone.

d_call: NA; j_call: TRBJ1-4; clone_size: many; v_call: TRBV27; cdr3_aa: CASSLSRVNEKLFF; cdr3_nt: TGTGCCAGCAGTTTATCACGGGTTAATGAAAAACTGTTTTTT
d_call: NA; j_call: TRBJ1-4; clone_size: many; v_call: TRBV5-6; cdr3_aa: CASSLTATNEKLFF; cdr3_nt: TGTGCCAGCAGCTTAACTGCAACTAATGAAAAACTGTTTTTT
d_call: TRBD1; j_call: TRBJ1-2; clone_size: NA; v_call: TRBV5-6; cdr3_aa: CASSWDRGNYGYTF; cdr3_nt: TGTGCCAGCAGCTGGGACAGGGGGAACTATGGCTACACCTTC
d_call: NA; j_call: TRBJ1-2; clone_size: few; v_call: TRBV6-2/TRBV6-3; cdr3_aa: CASSPLGTAYGYTF; cdr3_nt: TGTGCCAGCAGTCCCTTGGGTACCGCCTATGGCTACACCTTC
d_call: NA; j_call: TRBJ2-3; clone_size: many; v_call: TRBV6-1; cdr3_aa: CASRELGNGDTQYF; cdr3_nt: TGTGCCAGCAGGGAGTTGGGCAATGGAGATACGCAGTATTTT
d_call: TRBD2; j_call: TRBJ2-1; clone_size: many; v_call: TRBV5-5; cdr3_aa: CASSLGRVNEQFF; cdr3_nt: TGTGCCAGCAGCTTAGGGAGGGTGAATGAGCAGTTCTTC
d_call: NA; j_call: TRBJ2-7; clone_size: medium-sized; v_call: TRBV28; cdr3_aa: CASGGVSSYEQYF; cdr3_nt: TGTGCCAGCGGGGGCGTGAGCTCCTACGAGCAGTACTTC
d_call: TRBD2; j_call: TRBJ2-1; clone_size: many; v_call: TRBV6-1; cdr3_aa: CASTSGTSTYNEQFF; cdr3_nt: TGTGCCAGCACCTCCGGGACTAGCACCTACAATGAGCAGTTCTTC
d_call: NA; j_call: TRBJ2-5; clone_size: NA; v_call: TRBV11-2; cdr3_aa: CASSLVGSDPWKTQYF; cdr3_nt: TGTGCCAGCAGCTTAGTCGGATCTGACCCCTGGAAGACCCAGTACTTC
d_call: NA; j_call: TRBJ1-2; clone_size: medium-sized; v_call: TRBV6-1; cdr3_aa: CASSSQYGYTF; cdr3_nt: TGTGCCAGCTCATCCCAGTATGGCTACACCTTC
d_call: NA; j_call: TRBJ2-7; clone_size: many; v_call: TRBV20-1; cdr3_aa: CSARDRRAVGLALSSYEQYF; cdr3_nt: TGCAGTGCTAGAGACCGCAGGGCTGTGGGGTTGGCCTTAAGCTCCTACGAGCAGTACTTC
d_call: TRBD1; j_call: TRBJ2-7; clone_size: many; v_call: TRBV7-2; cdr3_aa: CASSTPTPGTGPYEQYF; cdr3_nt: TGTGCCAGCAGCACCCCCACCCCCGGGACAGGGCCCTACGAGCAGTACTTC
d_call: TRBD1; j_call: TRBJ2-3; clone_size: many; v_call: TRBV19; cdr3_aa: CAAGTGAADTQYF; cdr3_nt: TGTGCTGCCGGGACAGGGGCGGCAGATACGCAGTATTTT
d_call: TRBD1; j_call: TRBJ1-2; clone_size: NA; v_call: TRBV6-2/TRBV6-3; cdr3_aa: CASSYTRTGGGYGYTF; cdr3_nt: TGTGCCAGCAGTTACACGAGGACAGGGGGGGGCTATGGCTACACCTTC
d_call: NA; j_call: TRBJ1-5; clone_size: many; v_call: TRBV7-8; cdr3_aa: CASSLGAGSGQPQHF; cdr3_nt: TGTGCCAGCAGCTTAGGAGCAGGGTCGGGTCAGCCCCAGCATTTT
d_call: TRBD2; j_call: TRBJ2-1; clone_size: many; v_call: TRBV20-1; cdr3_aa: CSAGSGAWGVAGGPGF; cdr3_nt: TGCAGTGCTGGGTCCGGTGCCTGGGGAGTAGCGGGAGGGCCGGGCTTC
d_call: NA; j_call: TRBJ1-2; clone_size: NA; v_call: TRBV6-1; cdr3_aa: CASMPSGRSYGYTF; cdr3_nt: TGTGCCAGCATGCCTTCGGGACGTTCATATGGCTACACCTTC
d_call: NA; j_call: TRBJ1-2; clone_size: NA; v_call: TRBV7-2; cdr3_aa: CASRASGRNIYGYTF; cdr3_nt: TGTGCCAGCAGGGCCTCGGGGCGGAACATCTATGGATACACCTTT
d_call: TRBD1; j_call: TRBJ2-2; clone_size: NA; v_call: TRBV28; cdr3_aa: CASILAQGNTVELFF; cdr3_nt: TGTGCCAGCATCTTAGCACAGGGGAACACCGTGGAGCTGTTTTTT
d_call: TRBD1; j_call: TRBJ1-4; clone_size: many; v_call: TRBV10-3; cdr3_aa: CAISTGQANEKLFF; cdr3_nt: TGTGCCATCAGCACGGGACAGGCCAATGAAAAACTGTTTTTT
d_call: TRBD1; j_call: TRBJ2-7; clone_size: many; v_call: TRBV10-3; cdr3_aa: CAIRPGQESYEQYF; cdr3_nt: TGTGCCATCAGGCCGGGACAGGAGTCCTACGAGCAGTACTTC
d_call: NA; j_call: TRBJ1-5; clone_size: many; v_call: TRBV4-1; cdr3_aa: CASALHLGRDQPQHF; cdr3_nt: TGCGCCAGCGCCCTCCATCTAGGGCGCGATCAGCCCCAGCATTTT
d_call: NA; j_call: TRBJ2-3; clone_size: many; v_call: TRBV19; cdr3_aa: CASSQKRPTDTQYF; cdr3_nt: TGTGCCAGTAGTCAAAAGCGGCCCACAGATACGCAGTATTTT
d_call: NA; j_call: TRBJ2-7; clone_size: many; v_call: TRBV2; cdr3_aa: CASSEGVGGTYEQYF; cdr3_nt: TGTGCCAGCAGTGAAGGGGTCGGGGGCACCTACGAGCAGTACTTC
d_call: NA; j_call: TRBJ2-7; clone_size: many; v_call: TRBV12-3/TRBV12-4; cdr3_aa: CASSLGTFGQYF; cdr3_nt: TGTGCCAGCAGTTTGGGGACCTTTGGGCAGTACTTC
d_call: NA; j_call: TRBJ2-4; clone_size: NA; v_call: TRBV24-1; cdr3_aa: CATSDLNGQRFLAKNIQYF; cdr3_nt: TGTGCCACCAGTGATTTGAACGGGCAACGGTTCCTAGCCAAAAACATTCAGTACTTC
d_call: NA; j_call: TRBJ2-7; clone_size: many; v_call: TRBV11-1; cdr3_aa: CASGDSRDLSYEQYF; cdr3_nt: TGTGCCAGCGGAGACTCCCGGGACTTGTCCTACGAGCAGTACTTC
d_call: NA; j_call: TRBJ2-1; clone_size: once; v_call: TRBV14; cdr3_aa: CASTGGSYNEQFF; cdr3_nt: TGTGCCAGTACGGGTGGGTCCTACAATGAGCAGTTCTTC
d_call: NA; j_call: TRBJ1-5; clone_size: many; v_call: TRBV7-2; cdr3_aa: CASSPARNQPQHF; cdr3_nt: TGTGCCAGCAGTCCGGCCCGCAATCAGCCCCAGCATTTT
d_call: NA; j_call: TRBJ2-7; clone_size: many; v_call: TRBV7-2; cdr3_aa: CASSLQGTTDEQYF; cdr3_nt: TGTGCCAGCAGCTTACAGGGGACTACGGACGAGCAGTACTTC
d_call: NA; j_call: TRBJ2-5; clone_size: few; v_call: TRBV20-1; cdr3_aa: CAFQETSLETQYF; cdr3_nt: TGCGCTTTCCAGGAGACTAGTCTGGAGACCCAGTACTTC
d_call: NA; j_call: TRBJ2-5; clone_size: few; v_call: TRBV18; cdr3_aa: CASSPSVGQQETQYF; cdr3_nt: TGTGCCAGCTCACCATCTGTCGGACAGCAAGAGACCCAGTACTTC
d_call: NA; j_call: TRBJ1-3; clone_size: medium-sized; v_call: TRBV6-1; cdr3_aa: CASSDRTAVGNTIYF; cdr3_nt: TGTGCCAGCAGTGATCGGACAGCGGTGGGAAACACCATATATTTT
d_call: TRBD2; j_call: TRBJ2-7; clone_size: NA; v_call: TRBV7-8; cdr3_aa: CASSPGNSGTYEQYF; cdr3_nt: TGTGCCAGCAGCCCCGGGAATAGCGGGACCTACGAGCAGTACTTC
d_call: TRBD1; j_call: TRBJ1-1; clone_size: many; v_call: TRBV20-1; cdr3_aa: CSAGGQGEMTEAFF; cdr3_nt: TGCAGTGCTGGAGGACAGGGGGAGATGACTGAAGCTTTCTTT
d_call: TRBD1; j_call: TRBJ1-5; clone_size: many; v_call: TRBV6-1; cdr3_aa: CASSAPGTGGRHSNQPQHF; cdr3_nt: TGTGCCAGCAGTGCCCCCGGGACAGGGGGGCGGCATAGCAATCAGCCCCAGCATTTT
d_call: NA; j_call: TRBJ1-2; clone_size: many; v_call: TRBV5-1; cdr3_aa: CASSLAWAGNGYTF; cdr3_nt: TGCGCCAGCAGCTTGGCCTGGGCAGGGAATGGCTACACCTTC
d_call: NA; j_call: TRBJ2-3; clone_size: many; v_call: TRBV5-4; cdr3_aa: CASSSNVGATDTQYF; cdr3_nt: TGTGCCAGCAGCTCTAATGTGGGAGCAACAGATACGCAGTATTTT
d_call: NA; j_call: TRBJ2-2; clone_size: many; v_call: TRBV11-1; cdr3_aa: CASSLGQGHTGELFF; cdr3_nt: TGTGCCAGCAGCTTAGGGCAGGGGCACACCGGGGAGCTGTTTTTT
d_call: TRBD2; j_call: TRBJ2-3; clone_size: many; v_call: TRBV5-1; cdr3_aa: CASSRGTSDGTDTQYF; cdr3_nt: TGCGCCAGCAGCAGAGGGACTAGCGACGGCACAGATACGCAGTATTTT
d_call: NA; j_call: TRBJ2-3; clone_size: few; v_call: TRBV3-1; cdr3_aa: CASSQDSPLNTDTQYF; cdr3_nt: TGTGCCAGCAGCCAAGACTCTCCACTCAACACAGATACGCAGTATTTT
d_call: NA; j_call: TRBJ2-2; clone_size: many; v_call: TRBV4-1; cdr3_aa: CASSQVGATTGELFF; cdr3_nt: TGCGCCAGCAGCCAAGTGGGGGCGACCACCGGGGAGCTGTTTTTT
d_call: NA; j_call: TRBJ1-2; clone_size: NA; v_call: TRBV11-2; cdr3_aa: CASSLARTNYGYTF; cdr3_nt: TGTGCCAGCAGTTTGGCGAGGACTAACTATGGCTACACCTTC
d_call: NA; j_call: TRBJ2-2; clone_size: once; v_call: TRBV5-4; cdr3_aa: CASSTGTGAGELFF; cdr3_nt: TGTGCCAGCAGCACCGGGACCGGGGCCGGGGAGCTGTTTTTT